The 23 T cell receptor beta chains below were found in one sample sequenced in a study of blood T cell repertoires in COVID-19. This table comes from immunoSEQ multiplex PCR, and its TCRdb copy is limited to in-frame clones, with some not included. The data hold around 400,000 clones, with 70% to 90% observed a single time. The specimen sequenced was peripheral blood. All receptors derive from a woman under 40 with COVID-19, enrolled during active disease.

This clone was counted once. The chain recombines TRBV7-2 with TRBJ2-2; TRBD2 is a possible D gene (6 bases). The CDR3 sequence is 14 residues long. V lost 5 bases, J lost 5 bases, and 12 bases lay in between. From germline, CDR1 is SGHTA and CDR2 FQGNSA. The CDR3 DNA reads TGTGCCAGCAGCCGGAGGGGTCGGACCGGGGAGCTGTTTTTT. This sequence encodes CASSRRGRTGELFF.

On this clone itself: Other DNA sequences in the same sample also yield this CDR3. The V call is TRBV27, the J call TRBJ2-7, with 7 bases that match TRBD1. The CDR3 loop spans 14 amino acids. The germline V gene has CDR1 MNHEY and CDR2 SMNVEV (reference sequence). With 5 bases clipped from V and 0 bases from J, the junction kept 4 bases outside the gene matches. In DNA, the CDR3 is TGTGCCAGCAGTCCACAGGGGCTCTCCTACGAGCAGTACTTC. This encodes CASSPQGLSYEQYF.

The chain combines TRBV6-2 or TRBV6-3 with TRBJ1-1, with TRBD1 identical over 8 bases. Germline V lookup: CDR1 MNHEY, CDR2 SVGEGT. The V segment lost 5 bases and the J segment 5 bases; nucleotides outside the gene matches: 10. The CDR3 length is 15 residues. CDR3 region: CASSDPGTGKTEAFF. The CDR3 nucleotides are TGTGCCAGCAGTGACCCCGGGACAGGCAAGACTGAAGCTTTCTTT.

This clone was counted once. The V and J genes are TRBV28 and TRBJ2-2, with 8 positions matching TRBD2. Germline-derived CDR1 and CDR2 are MDHEN and SYDVKM. The CDR3 consists of 17 residues. Unmatched junction bases numbered 10, after V lost 2 bases and J lost 5 bases. The CDR3 region is CASSLRSGRARTGELFF. As DNA, the CDR3 is TGTGCCAGCAGTTTAAGGTCCGGGAGGGCTAGGACCGGGGAGCTGTTTTTT.

The chain uses TRBV6-1 and TRBJ2-2; D gene unclear. CDR1 is MNHNS, CDR2 SASEGT, per germline. The CDR3 covers 14 residues. Trimming shortened V by 0 bases and J by 4 bases, and 6 bases separated the two germline ends. CDR3 region: CASSEAPGTGELFF. The CDR3 nucleotides are TGTGCCAGCAGTGAAGCGCCCGGCACCGGGGAGCTGTTTTTT.

This rearrangement joins TRBV2 to TRBJ2-1, with 11 nucleotides matching TRBD2. The CDR3 sequence is 15 residues long. Looked up from germline, CDR1 is SNHLY and CDR2 is FYNNEI. V dropped 7 bases and J dropped 5; count of bases not matched to a gene: 7. CDR3 bases: TGTGCCAGCAACTTAGCGGGAGGGTTTCACAATGAGCAGTTCTTC. This codes for CASNLAGGFHNEQFF.

The chain links TRBV30 to TRBJ2-3; D call uncertain. The V end was cut by 2 bases, the J end by 6 bases, with 12 bases between. CDR1 GTSNPN and CDR2 SVGIG come from the germline V gene (reference sequence). The CDR3 is made up of 13 amino acids. For the CDR3, the DNA is TGTGCCTGGAGTAGTAGCCGTGCTGATACGCAGTATTTT. This codes for CAWSSSRADTQYF.

The chain is built from TRBV5-1 and TRBJ2-7, with 9 positions matching TRBD1. This CDR3 comprises 15 residues. Germline V gene sequence: CDR1 SGHRS, CDR2 YFSETQ. Trimming removed 0 bases from V and 4 bases from J; junction bases left unmatched: 5. The CDR3 loop is CASSLAGTGLYEQYF. Written as DNA, the CDR3 is TGCGCCAGCAGCTTGGCCGGGACAGGGCTATACGAGCAGTACTTC.

The chain has TRBV11-1 and TRBJ2-3; maybe TRBD1 (6 bases). Germline loops: CDR1 SGHAT, CDR2 FQDESV (reference sequence). V was trimmed by 5 bases and J by 4 bases, leaving 19 bases between them. The CDR3 sequence is 16 residues long. CDR3 in amino acids: CASSGPGGLLADTQYF. The CDR3, as DNA: TGTGCCAGCAGCGGACCTGGGGGCTTATTGGCAGATACGCAGTATTTT.

The genes are TRBV6-5 and TRBJ2-7; D possibly corresponds to TRBD2 (6 bases). V was trimmed by 2 bases and J by 2 bases, leaving 10 bases between them. Looked up from germline, CDR1 is MNHEY and CDR2 is SVGAGI. CDR3 length: 14 amino acids. The CDR3 loop is CASSYGGTPYEQYF. The DNA for the CDR3 is TGTGCCAGCAGTTACGGCGGGACCCCCTACGAGCAGTACTTC.

The chain carries TRBV4-1 and TRBJ1-2; 8 bases agree with TRBD1. This CDR3 has 13 residues. The V segment lost 4 bases and the J segment 2 bases; nucleotides outside the gene matches: 0. The germline gives CDR1 MGHRA, CDR2 YSYEKL. The DNA for the CDR3 is TGCGCCAGCAGCCGGACAGGGAACTATGGCTACACCTTC. It is translated as CASSRTGNYGYTF.

The chain is built from TRBV5-1 and TRBJ1-4; D is possibly TRBD1 (6 bases). CDR3 length: 14 residues. The V gene lost 1 base and the J gene lost 8 bases, with 12 bases spanning the gap. Germline CDR1 reads SGHRS; CDR2 reads YFSETQ. CDR3: CASSLWQGKEKLFF. The CDR3 region has the DNA TGCGCCAGCAGCTTGTGGCAGGGGAAGGAAAAACTGTTTTTT. The variable domain in full, with the rest retrieved from reference TRBV5-1 and TRBJ1-4, is KAGVTQTPRYLIKTRGQQVTLSCSPISGHRSVSWYQQTPGQGLQFLFEYFSETQRNKGNFPGRFSGRQFSNSRSEMNVSTLELGDSALYLCASSLWQGKEKLFFGSGTQLSVL.

The chain uses TRBV7-9 and TRBJ1-1, with a possible D match to TRBD1 (6 bases). V lost 5 bases, J lost 1 base, and 17 bases lay in between. The V gene's germline CDR1 is SEHNR and CDR2 FQNEAQ (reference sequence). This CDR3 is 16 amino acids long. The CDR3 is CASSALQGGGNTEAFF. CDR3 DNA sequence: TGTGCCAGCAGCGCATTACAGGGAGGGGGGAACACTGAAGCTTTCTTT.

The chain carries TRBV5-5 and TRBJ1-4; 8 bases fit TRBD1. CDR1 and CDR2 from the germline V gene are SGHKS and YYEKEE (reference sequence). Losses at the gene ends were 2 bases for V and 8 bases for J; bases not matched to a gene: 8. The CDR3 runs 15 residues. The CDR3 nucleotides read TGTGCCAGCAGCTTCCCAGGGGGCGCAGACGAAAAACTGTTTTTT. Protein product: CASSFPGGADEKLFF.

The V call is TRBV20-1, the J call TRBJ2-7, with D uncertain. CDR1 is DFQATT, CDR2 SNEGSKA, per germline (reference sequence). The length of the CDR3 is 8 residues. CDR3 sequence (DNA): TGCAGGCCGGGCGAGCAGTACTTC. Its protein is CRPGEQYF.

This clone turned up a few times. V usage is TRBV7-9 and J usage is TRBJ2-6; D is unclear. Germline CDR1 is SEHNR and CDR2 is FQNEAQ (reference sequence). The CDR3 has 14 amino acids. The ends were cut back, 5 bases at V and 4 bases at J, with 9 bases in the middle. The CDR3 bases are TGTGCCAGCAGCCCGGGTTTCGGGGCCAACGTCCTGACTTTC. This translates into CASSPGFGANVLTF.

V usage is TRBV15 and J usage is TRBJ1-5; maybe TRBD1 (5 bases). Germline CDR1 LNHNV, CDR2 YYDKDF (reference sequence). Trimming shortened V by 0 bases and J by 9 bases, and 9 bases separated the two germline ends. The CDR3 sequence is 13 residues long. CDR3 residues: CATSRDIGAPQHF. The CDR3 DNA reads as TGTGCCACCAGCAGAGATATTGGGGCGCCCCAGCATTTT.

The rearrangement joins TRBV19 to TRBJ1-1, with D hard to call. Trimming removed 8 bases at V and 3 bases at J, with 4 bases between. Germline CDR1 LNHDA, CDR2 SQIVND (reference sequence). The CDR3 is 10 amino acids. The CDR3 is CASRYTEAFF. The CDR3, as DNA: TGTGCCAGTCGGTACACTGAAGCTTTCTTT.

This sequence joins TRBV3-1 (or the pseudogene TRBV3-2) and TRBJ1-1; 8 bases are a match to TRBD1. Germline CDR1 LGHDT, CDR2 YNNKEL (reference sequence). The CDR3 spans 14 residues. V trimming: 3 bases; J trimming: 5 bases; junction bases outside the gene matches: 5. The CDR3 coding sequence is TGTGCCAGCAGCCACGGACAGGGTAGTACTGAAGCTTTCTTT. This translates into CASSHGQGSTEAFF.

The CDR3 coding sequence is TGTGCCTGGAGTCAGGACAGGGGAGGTAAAAAACTGTTTTTT. Protein: CAWSQDRGGKKLFF. The rearrangement joins TRBV30 to TRBJ1-4; 9 bases agree with TRBD1. The CDR3 totals 14 residues. The germline V gene has CDR1 GTSNPN and CDR2 SVGIG (reference sequence). Unmatched junction bases numbered 7, after V lost 2 bases and J lost 9 bases.

The CDR3 DNA follows: TGTGCCTGGAGTTCCCAGTACGAGCAGTACTTC. This sequence encodes CAWSSQYEQYF. The chain combines TRBV30 with TRBJ2-7; no definite D call. The CDR3 totals 11 residues. In germline, CDR1 is GTSNPN, CDR2 SVGIG (reference sequence). Trimming removed 2 bases from V and 4 bases from J, with 6 bases in between.

V usage is TRBV5-1 and J usage is TRBJ1-3; D remains unclear. The germline gives CDR1 SGHRS, CDR2 YFSETQ. V was shortened by 3 bases and J by 4 bases, with 11 bases between the two germline ends. The CDR3 spans 14 residues. In nucleotides, the CDR3 is TGCGCCAGCAGCTCCCAGTCTGCCGGAAACACCATATATTTT. Translated, it gives CASSSQSAGNTIYF.

The chain employs TRBV12-3 or TRBV12-4 and TRBJ1-2; TRBD1 might be the D (5 bases). The CDR3 is 13 residues long. Between the trimmed V and J ends, which lost 7 bases and 2 bases, there was a span of 11 bases. The CDR3: CASKTAINYGYTF. DNA of the CDR3: TGTGCCAGCAAGACAGCGATAAACTATGGCTACACCTTC.